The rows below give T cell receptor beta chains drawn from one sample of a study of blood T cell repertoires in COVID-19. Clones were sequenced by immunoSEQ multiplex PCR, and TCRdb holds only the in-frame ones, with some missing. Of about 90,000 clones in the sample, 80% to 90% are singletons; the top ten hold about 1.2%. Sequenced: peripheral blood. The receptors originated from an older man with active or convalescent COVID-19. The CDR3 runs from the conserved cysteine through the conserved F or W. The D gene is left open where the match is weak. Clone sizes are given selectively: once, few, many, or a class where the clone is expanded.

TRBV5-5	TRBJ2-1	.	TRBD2	TGTGCCAGCAGCCGGATATCTAGCGGCTCCTACAATGAGCAGTTCTTC	CASSRISSGSYNEQFF
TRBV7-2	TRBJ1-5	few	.	TGTGCCAGCAGGCCCGGGACCGCGGGGCAGCCCCAGCATTTT	CASRPGTAGQPQHF
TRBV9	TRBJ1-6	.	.	TGTGCCAGCAGCGTTCAGGACAGCAATAATTCACCCCTCCACTTT	CASSVQDSNNSPLHF
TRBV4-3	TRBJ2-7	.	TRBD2	TGCGCCAGCAGCCAAGTCCTAGCGGGGGACTACGAGCAGTACTTC	CASSQVLAGDYEQYF
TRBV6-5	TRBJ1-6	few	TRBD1	TGTGCCAGTGGGACAGGCAATTCACCCCTCCACTTT	CASGTGNSPLHF
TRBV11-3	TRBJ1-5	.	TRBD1	TGTGCCAGCAGCCCGCTTGCCCGGGACAGGGGATCCTATAGCAATCAGCCCCAGCATTTT	CASSPLARDRGSYSNQPQHF
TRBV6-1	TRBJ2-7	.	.	TGTGCCAGCAGTGAACTAGGTCAATACGAGCAGTACTTC	CASSELGQYEQYF
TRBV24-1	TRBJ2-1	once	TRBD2	TGTGCCACCAGTGATACGCGGACTAGCGGTCCCATCAATGAGCAGTTCTTC	CATSDTRTSGPINEQFF
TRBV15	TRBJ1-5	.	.	TGTGCCACCAGCAGAGATCAGGTTGGGCCCCAGCATTTT	CATSRDQVGPQHF
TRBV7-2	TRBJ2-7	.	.	TGTGCCAGCAGCCGCAGGGGACAAATGAGCTCCTACGAGCAGTACTTC	CASSRRGQMSSYEQYF
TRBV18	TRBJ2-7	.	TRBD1	TGTGCCAGCTCACCTAGAGTCACAGGGGTTGCCGAGCAGTACTTC	CASSPRVTGVAEQYF
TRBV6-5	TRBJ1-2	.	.	TGTGCCAGCAGTTTAGTACGCTCACAGGGTAGTGGCTACACCTTC	CASSLVRSQGSGYTF
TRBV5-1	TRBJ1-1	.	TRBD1	TGCGCCAGCAGCTTGGGGCAGGGGGCGAACACTGAAGCTTTCTTT	CASSLGQGANTEAFF
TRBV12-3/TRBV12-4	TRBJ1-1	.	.	TGTGCCAGCAGTTACTACAAGAACACTGAAGCTTTCTTT	CASSYYKNTEAFF
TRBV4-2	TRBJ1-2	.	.	TGTGCCAGCAGCCAAGGACGGGTTACCAGCTCCTATGGCTACACCTTC	CASSQGRVTSSYGYTF
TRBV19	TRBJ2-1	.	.	TGTGCCAGTAGTCAAGGAGGGCCGGCGGGGAATGAGCAGTTCTTC	CASSQGGPAGNEQFF
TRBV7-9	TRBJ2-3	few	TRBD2	TGTGCCAGCAGCCTCCCGGGACTAGCCAGCACAGATACGCAGTATTTT	CASSLPGLASTDTQYF
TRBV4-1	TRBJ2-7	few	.	TGCGCCAGCAGCCATGGGCAGGGCTACGAGCAGTACTTC	CASSHGQGYEQYF
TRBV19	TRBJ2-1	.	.	TGTGCCACCGACTATCTTGGGAATGAGCAGTTCTTC	CATDYLGNEQFF
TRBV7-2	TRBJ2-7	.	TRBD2	TGTGCCAGCAGCTTAGTAGCGGGAGCGCCCGAGCAGTACTTC	CASSLVAGAPEQYF
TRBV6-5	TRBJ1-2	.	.	TGTGCCAGCATCGGAGGGATCCGTATCTATGGCTACACCTTC	CASIGGIRIYGYTF
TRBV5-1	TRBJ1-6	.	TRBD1	TGCGCCAGCAGCACCGGGACAGGGGATTTAAATTTACCCCTCCACTTT	CASSTGTGDLNLPLHF
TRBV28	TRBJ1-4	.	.	TGTGCCAGCAGTCCATACCGTGGAGAGACTAATGAAAAACTGTTTTTT	CASSPYRGETNEKLFF
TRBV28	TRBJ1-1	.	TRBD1	TGTGCCAGCAGTTTATTCGGACAGGGTCTCGGGGAAGCTTTCTTT	CASSLFGQGLGEAFF
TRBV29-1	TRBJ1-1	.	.	TGCAGCGTTGCCCCGGGGGGCACTGAAGCTTTCTTT	CSVAPGGTEAFF
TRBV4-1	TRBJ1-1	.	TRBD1	TGCGCCAGCAGCCGAGGACAGGGGTTGAACACTGAAGCTTTCTTT	CASSRGQGLNTEAFF
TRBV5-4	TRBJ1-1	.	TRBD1	TGTGCCAGCAGCAAGTACAGGGGGAACACTGAAGCTTTCTTT	CASSKYRGNTEAFF
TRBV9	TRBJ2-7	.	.	TGTGCCAGCAGCGTAGCGGAGGACGTCTACGAGCAGTACTTC	CASSVAEDVYEQYF
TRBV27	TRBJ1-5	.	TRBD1	TGTGCCAGCAGTTGGGGACAGGGGTTCAATCAGCCCCAGCATTTT	CASSWGQGFNQPQHF
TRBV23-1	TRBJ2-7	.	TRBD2	TGCGCCAGCAGTCGGAGGCGGAACGGGAGGGTCTACGAGCAGTACTTC	CASSRRRNGRVYEQYF
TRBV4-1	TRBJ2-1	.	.	TGCGCCAGCAGCCATGCCGCGGGAACGAGCTCCTACAATGAGCAGTTCTTC	CASSHAAGTSSYNEQFF
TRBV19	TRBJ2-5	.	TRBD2	TGTGCCAGTAGTCCTAGCGGGCTCCAAGAGACCCAGTACTTC	CASSPSGLQETQYF
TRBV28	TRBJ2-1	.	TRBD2	TGTGCCAGCAGTTTACCTAGCGGGTACAATGAGCAGTTCTTC	CASSLPSGYNEQFF
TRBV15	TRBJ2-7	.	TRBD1	TGTGCCACCAGCAGAGACCTAGGACAGGTCTACGAGCAGTACTTC	CATSRDLGQVYEQYF
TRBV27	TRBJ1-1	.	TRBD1	TGTGCCAGCAATCCAGGGGGGTGGTCCACTGAAGCTTTCTTT	CASNPGGWSTEAFF
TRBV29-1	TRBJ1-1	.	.	TGCAGCGTGGGGCCGGAGATATTGACTGAAGCTTTCTTT	CSVGPEILTEAFF
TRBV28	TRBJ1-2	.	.	TGTGCCAGCAGTTTGGGTCAAGTTGGGGAGAGTGGCTACACCTTC	CASSLGQVGESGYTF
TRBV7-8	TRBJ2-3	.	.	TGTGCCAGCAGCTTAGATTCGGGAGCTACGCAGTATTTT	CASSLDSGATQYF
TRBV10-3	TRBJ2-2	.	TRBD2	TGTGCCATCAGTGAGAGGGGTGCGGGAGTGAGGACCGGGGAGCTGTTTTTT	CAISERGAGVRTGELFF
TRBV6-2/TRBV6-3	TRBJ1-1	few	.	TGTGCCAGCAGTTTACACAGGACTGAAGCTTTCTTT	CASSLHRTEAFF
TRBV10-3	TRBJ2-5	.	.	TGTGCCATCAGCGCCCAGGGTGATGAGACCCAGTACTTC	CAISAQGDETQYF
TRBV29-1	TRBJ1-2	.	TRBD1	TGCAGCGGACGACAGGGGAACTATGGCTACACCTTC	CSGRQGNYGYTF
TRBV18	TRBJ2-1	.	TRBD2	TGTGCCAGCTCACCGCCCGGGACTAGCGGGAGGACCCACGGGGAGCAGTTCTTC	CASSPPGTSGRTHGEQFF
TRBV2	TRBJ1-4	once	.	TGTGCCAGCAGTGGACAGTCTACGGCAACTAATGAAAAACTGTTTTTT	CASSGQSTATNEKLFF
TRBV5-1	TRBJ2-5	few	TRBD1	TGCGCCAGCAGCCATGGACAGGGCCAAGAGACCCAGTACTTC	CASSHGQGQETQYF
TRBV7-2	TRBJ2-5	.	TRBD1	TGTGCCAGCAGCTCTACATACAGGGGATCCCAAGAGACCCAGTACTTC	CASSSTYRGSQETQYF
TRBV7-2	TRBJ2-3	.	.	TGTGCCAGCAGCAGCACAGCATTCTCCACAGATACGCAGTATTTT	CASSSTAFSTDTQYF
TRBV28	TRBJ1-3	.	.	TGTGCCAGCAGCGAGCCTGGAAACACCATATATTTT	CASSEPGNTIYF
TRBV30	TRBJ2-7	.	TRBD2	TGTGCCTGGACCCTAGCGGGGAGCTCCTACGAGCAGTACTTC	CAWTLAGSSYEQYF
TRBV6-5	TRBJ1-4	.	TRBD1	TGTGCCACCGCAGACAGGGGGCAAGGTGAAAAACTGTTTTTT	CATADRGQGEKLFF
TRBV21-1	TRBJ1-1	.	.	TGTGCCAGCAACACCCCGAACAGGGGGGAGAACACTGAAGCTTTCTTT	CASNTPNRGENTEAFF
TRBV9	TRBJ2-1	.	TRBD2	TGTGCCAGCAGCGTAGGCGCGGGAGCCAATGAGCAGTTCTTC	CASSVGAGANEQFF